A single sample is the source of the 26 T cell receptor beta chains below, sequenced in a study of lymphopenia after photon versus proton radiotherapy. TCRdb keeps only in-frame clones here, not all; method: immunoSEQ multiplex PCR. The sample shows tens of thousands of clones, 85% of them seen only once. Here the sequenced sample was peripheral blood, taken from a patient treated with photon-based radiotherapy. The receptors were sampled from a man aged 40-50 years with gastric cancer.

The chain joins TRBV29-1 to TRBJ1-2; tentatively, D is TRBD1 (5 bases). V was shortened by 1 base and J by 8 bases, with 14 bases between the two germline ends. CDR3 length equals 13 residues. Germline CDR1 SQVTM, CDR2 ANQGSEA. Here the CDR3 reads CSVEVRQGLGYTF. In DNA, the CDR3 is TGCAGCGTTGAAGTGCGTCAGGGCTTAGGCTACACCTTC.

For this clone: Other DNA variants within this sample encode the same CDR3. The rearrangement uses TRBV7-9 and TRBJ2-5; D uncertain. The V and J ends lost 1 base and 5 bases respectively, with 5 bases between them. Per the germline V gene, CDR1 is SEHNR and CDR2 is FQNEAQ (reference sequence). The CDR3 spans 12 residues. The CDR3 DNA sequence: TGTGCCAGCAGCTTAGTGGGTGAGACCCAGTACTTC. This sequence encodes CASSLVGETQYF.

The table lists this clone with a count of one. The rearrangement joins TRBV6-1 to TRBJ2-5, with 16 bases lining up with TRBD2. Trimming removed 0 bases from V and 4 bases from J; junction bases left unmatched: 2. CDR3 length: 17 amino acids. CDR1 is MNHNS, CDR2 SASEGT, per germline. CDR3 in DNA: TGTGCCAGCAGTGAAGCGGGACTAGCGGGGGGGCGAGAGACCCAGTACTTC. Its protein product is CASSEAGLAGGRETQYF.

The rearrangement uses TRBV19 and TRBJ2-2, with D possibly matching TRBD1 (6 bases). This CDR3 spans 15 amino acids. From germline, CDR1 is LNHDA and CDR2 SQIVND (reference sequence). Trimming took 6 bases from V and 0 from J, leaving 11 bases between them. The CDR3 loop reads CASRVGQSNTGELFF. The CDR3 coding sequence is TGTGCCAGTAGAGTAGGACAGTCGAACACCGGGGAGCTGTTTTTT.

This clone has a handful of counts. The rearrangement joins TRBV7-2 to TRBJ2-3; 9 nucleotides agree with TRBD1. Trimming cost V 1 base and J 6 bases; bases outside gene matches: 5. The CDR3 runs 15 residues. CDR1 and CDR2 (germline): SGHTA, FQGNSA. The CDR3 coding sequence is TGTGCCAGCAGCTTAGTGACAGGGGGGCGGGATACGCAGTATTTT. It translates to CASSLVTGGRDTQYF.

CDR3 coding DNA: TGTGCCAGCAGCTTGCCGGGACAGGGAGACACTGAAGCTTTCTTT. This sequence encodes CASSLPGQGDTEAFF. The chain carries TRBV5-4 and TRBJ1-1, with 9 bases fitting TRBD1. This CDR3 comprises 15 residues. After removal of 1 base from V and 3 bases from J, the junction contained 4 bases not matched to a gene. The V gene's germline CDR1 is SGHNT and CDR2 YYREEE (reference sequence).

This chain links TRBV6-6 with TRBJ1-4; D remains unclear. The CDR3 contains 15 residues. The germline V and J ends were trimmed by 0 bases and 3 bases, with 8 bases remaining between them. Germline V gene data show CDR1 as MNHNY and CDR2 as SVGAGI (reference sequence). Here the CDR3 DNA reads TGTGCCAGCAGTTACTCCGTCCGGTCTAATGAAAAACTGTTTTTT. Protein product: CASSYSVRSNEKLFF.

Only a few counts were recorded for this clone. This chain connects TRBV9 to TRBJ1-4; D is perhaps TRBD1 (5 bases). Trimming removed 2 bases from V and 0 bases from J, with 17 bases in between. Germline assignment: CDR1 SGDLS and CDR2 YYNGEE. The CDR3 contains 18 residues. The CDR3 sequence is CASSVEGGTSATNEKLFF. The CDR3, as DNA: TGTGCCAGCAGCGTCGAGGGAGGGACTTCCGCAACTAATGAAAAACTGTTTTTT.

On this clone: Here the CDR3 omits its conserved ending phenylalanine or tryptophan, so a read error is the likely source. The rearrangement links TRBV15 to TRBJ1-1, with 7 bases identical to TRBD1. The CDR3 is 12 amino acids. Per germline, CDR1 LNHNV and CDR2 YYDKDF (reference sequence). The junction had 5 bases not matched to a gene; V was cut back by 9 bases and J by 4 bases. The CDR3 bases are TGTGCCACGGGAGACAGGGTCACTGAAGCTTTCTAT. Its protein is CATGDRVTEAFY.

The V gene is TRBV9, the J gene TRBJ1-4; D not resolved. CDR1 SGDLS and CDR2 YYNGEE come from the germline V gene. The CDR3 loop spans 18 amino acids. Between the trimmed V and J ends, which lost 4 bases and 3 bases, there was a span of 22 bases. The CDR3 region is CASSPNGPQMSANEKLFF. The CDR3 coding sequence is TGTGCCAGCAGCCCCAACGGGCCCCAAATGTCGGCTAATGAAAAACTGTTTTTT.

The J gene is TRBJ1-6, the V gene TRBV25-1; 9 bases align to TRBD1. There are 13 residues in the CDR3. Losses at the gene ends were 6 bases for V and 10 bases for J; bases not matched to a gene: 4. CDR1 is MGHDK and CDR2 is SYGVNS in the germline V gene. The CDR3 sequence is CASRQGADSPLHF. The CDR3 bases are TGTGCCAGCAGACAGGGGGCGGACTCACCCCTCCACTTT.

The genes are TRBV6-5 and TRBJ2-6; a weak D match, TRBD2 (5 bases). CDR1 MNHEY and CDR2 SVGAGI come from the germline V gene. V was shortened by 9 bases and J by 0 bases, with 9 bases between the two germline ends. The CDR3 extends over 14 amino acids. This chain's CDR3 is CASKDSSGANVLTF. The CDR3 DNA is TGTGCCAGTAAGGACTCCTCTGGGGCCAACGTCCTGACTTTC.

As DNA, the CDR3 is TGCAGTGCTAGAGGGAACACTGAAGCTTTCTTT. Encoded protein: CSARGNTEAFF. The genes are TRBV20-1 and TRBJ1-1; D not certain. The CDR3 consists of 11 residues. Germline CDR1 and CDR2: DFQATT and SNEGSKA (reference sequence). V was shortened by 1 base and J by 1 base, with 1 base between the two germline ends.

This chain joins TRBV4-3 and TRBJ1-5, with D tentatively TRBD1 (6 bases). This CDR3 is 18 amino acids long. V lost 1 base and J 0 bases, leaving 16 bases between the germline ends. The germline gives CDR1 LGHNA, CDR2 YSLEER. Here the CDR3 reads CASSQGFSGVYSNQPQHF. In DNA form, the CDR3 reads TGCGCCAGCAGCCAAGGGTTTTCAGGGGTTTATAGCAATCAGCCCCAGCATTTT.

This clone has just a few counts. The CDR3: CASSLVAGYNSPLHF. As DNA, the CDR3 is TGTGCCAGCAGCTTAGTGGCAGGGTATAATTCACCCCTCCACTTT. The J gene is TRBJ1-6, the V gene TRBV11-2; possible D gene TRBD1, 5 bases. The CDR3 has 15 amino acids. Between the trimmed V and J ends, which lost 1 base and 4 bases, there was a span of 8 bases. The germline CDR1 and CDR2 sequences are SGHAT and FQNNGV. The full variable domain, completed using reference TRBV11-2 and TRBJ1-6, is EAGVAQSPRYKIIEKRQSVAFWCNPISGHATLYWYQQILGQGPKLLIQFQNNGVVDDSQLPKDRFSAERLKGVDSTLKIQPAKLEDSAVYLCASSLVAGYNSPLHFGNGTRLTVT.

This chain connects TRBV7-3 to TRBJ2-3; D tentatively fits TRBD1 or TRBD2 (6 bases each). Trimming shortened V by 2 bases and J by 0 bases, and 12 bases separated the two germline ends. This CDR3 spans 16 amino acids. Germline assignment: CDR1 SGHTA and CDR2 FQGTGA. The CDR3 DNA reads as TGTGCCAGCAGCTTATTTCCGGGGGCCAGCACAGATACGCAGTATTTT. This codes for CASSLFPGASTDTQYF.

The rearrangement uses TRBV18 and TRBJ1-1; D remains unclear. Germline lookup yields CDR1 KGHSH and CDR2 LQKENI. Trimming removed 2 bases at V and 1 base at J, with 8 bases between. The CDR3 sequence is 14 residues long. The CDR3 region is CASSPEWGNTEAFF. The CDR3 region has the DNA TGTGCCAGCTCACCAGAGTGGGGGAACACTGAAGCTTTCTTT.

This chain connects TRBV4-2 to TRBJ1-2, with D uncertain. Germline lookup yields CDR1 LGHNA and CDR2 YNFKEQ. Trimming took 3 bases from V and 4 from J, leaving 12 bases between them. The CDR3 has 14 residues. The CDR3: CASSHEHGTYGYTF. CDR3 DNA: TGTGCCAGCAGCCATGAACACGGTACCTATGGCTACACCTTC.

A single count supports this clone. CDR3 in amino acids: CASSAGPGGGNQPQHF. CDR3 sequence (DNA): TGTGCCAGCAGCGCCGGTCCGGGAGGAGGCAATCAGCCCCAGCATTTT. This rearrangement joins TRBV9 to TRBJ1-5; D is unclear. The V end lost 3 bases, the J end lost 2 bases, and 15 bases lay between the germline ends. This CDR3 comprises 16 residues. The germline CDR1 and CDR2 sequences are SGDLS and YYNGEE.

The chain employs TRBV11-2 and TRBJ2-7; D uncertain. The CDR3 contains 16 residues. Trimming shortened V by 2 bases and J by 0 bases, and 14 bases separated the two germline ends. Per the germline V gene, CDR1 is SGHAT and CDR2 is FQNNGV. The CDR3 DNA follows: TGTGCCAGCAGCTTACGCCGTGGGGTCCGCTCCTACGAGCAGTACTTC. It specifies CASSLRRGVRSYEQYF.

The V and J genes are TRBV7-2 and TRBJ2-3; 10 bases map to TRBD1. The V gene's germline CDR1 is SGHTA and CDR2 FQGNSA. Trimming took 5 bases from V and 6 from J; bases not matched to a gene: 5. The length of the CDR3 is 14 residues. The CDR3 nucleotides read TGTGCCAGCAGCCCGACAGGGGGCCCGGATACGCAGTATTTT. Its translation is CASSPTGGPDTQYF.

The chain employs TRBV5-1 and TRBJ2-3, with D unresolved. CDR1 and CDR2 from the germline V gene are SGHRS and YFSETQ. Trimming removed 0 bases at V and 0 bases at J, with 5 bases between. The CDR3 is 14 amino acids. DNA for the CDR3: TGCGCCAGCAGCTTGGGTACTAGCACAGATACGCAGTATTTT. Protein sequence: CASSLGTSTDTQYF.

This clone was counted once. V gene TRBV5-1 combines with J gene TRBJ1-2, with 9 bases that match TRBD1. Germline V CDR1 and CDR2: SGHRS, YFSETQ. The CDR3 spans 16 residues. J lost 2 bases, V lost 3 bases, and 8 bases had no gene match. The CDR3 loop is CASSWRTGALNYGYTF. The CDR3 DNA reads as TGCGCCAGCAGCTGGAGGACAGGGGCCCTCAACTATGGCTACACCTTC.

The rearrangement links TRBV30 to TRBJ1-6; possibly TRBD1 for D (5 bases). The germline gives CDR1 GTSNPN, CDR2 SVGIG (reference sequence). The CDR3 extends over 15 amino acids. Trimming cost V 1 base and J 4 bases, with 11 bases left between them. CDR3 sequence reads: CAWSGGGSYNSPLHF. CDR3 in DNA: TGTGCCTGGAGTGGTGGGGGATCTTATAATTCACCCCTCCACTTT.

In this sample, this clone turned up once. This chain connects TRBV9 to TRBJ1-1, with D tentatively TRBD1 (5 bases). V was clipped by 0 bases and J by 2 bases, with 14 bases between them. The CDR3 has 16 residues. Germline V lookup: CDR1 SGDLS, CDR2 YYNGEE. The CDR3 DNA reads TGTGCCAGCAGCGTAGAATCGGGTCAGGGAAACACTGAAGCTTTCTTT. Amino acids: CASSVESGQGNTEAFF.

This clone was recorded once. The chain uses TRBV19 and TRBJ2-1; TRBD2 agrees at 10 bases. The CDR3 sequence is 16 residues long. The trim removed 3 bases at V and 4 bases at J, leaving 6 bases unmatched. Germline assignment: CDR1 LNHDA and CDR2 SQIVND (reference sequence). CDR3 DNA sequence: TGTGCCAGTAGTATGAGCGGGGGGGCCCAATACAATGAGCAGTTCTTC. It specifies CASSMSGGAQYNEQFF.